This T cell receptor (beta chain) was identified during a study of CD8+ T cells in alopecia areata. On this clone: As the CDR3 is not closed by the conserved phenylalanine or tryptophan, this likely results from a read error. It is unclear where the CDR3 begins or ends on the DNA, so no DNA is shown, and the CDR3 is as TCRdb lists it.

The CDR3 is 12 residues long, ends included. The germline CDR1 and CDR2 sequences are SQVTM and ANQGSEA. Sequencing templates came from extracted RNA that was reverse transcribed into cDNA. The method was immunoSEQ multiplex PCR; TCRdb's version includes in-frame clones alone and lacks a portion of them. This sample yields 65,000 to 90,000 clones, of which 51% are seen a single time; around 5.7% belongs to the top ten. V gene TRBV29-1 combines with J gene TRBJ1-2. This receptor was taken from a human donor with alopecia areata. Sequenced: NKG2D-high CD8+ T cells sorted from blood. The CDR3 sequence: CSVGGSPRAGDL.